This T cell receptor (beta chain) was captured in a study of blood T cells in healthy people across ages. The authors ran a second PCR of 7 to 11 cycles using a sample-barcoded 5' primer and a J-beta primer mix. TCRdb processed the 5' RACE reads anew with MiXCR; each CDR3 protein has one entry. The table records 660,000 or so distinct CDR3 sequences, around three fifths of them present only once. The CDR3 sequence is 13 residues long. Looked up from germline, CDR1 is SGHRS and CDR2 is YFSETQ. Deletions cut 5 bases from V and 8 bases from J, with 16 bases between. The V and J genes are TRBV5-1 and TRBJ1-2, with D unclear. The clonotype originates from a man in his sixties in good health. Material: blood. CDR3 in amino acids: CASREGSSGGYTF. DNA for the CDR3: TGCGCCAGCAGAGAGGGTTCGAGTGGAGGCTACACCTTC.